The clone carrying this T cell receptor (beta chain) was counted at least ten times. The antigen remains undetermined. This same CDR3 is encoded by further DNA sequences in the sample. CDR1 and CDR2 from the germline V gene are LNHDA and SQIVND (reference sequence). The CDR3 loop spans 12 amino acids. Trimming took 6 bases from V and 1 from J, leaving 3 bases between them. The data originate from a study of T cells after posttransplantation cyclophosphamide. Assay used: immunoSEQ multiplex PCR; TCRdb lists only in-frame clones, some missing. Listed for the sample are 30,000 to 45,000 clones, none seen a single time. On the day of bone marrow donation, the related graft donor provided peripheral blood. Study results and limitations: Skin or GI-infiltrating T cells shared few TRB sequences with blood. Recipient CMV seropositivity and CMV reactivation strongly tracked TRB clonality. Donor CD8+ memory clones often dominated recipient blood repertoires at later times.

The specimen was PBMCs. This clonotype was sampled from a girl aged 5-17 years in good health, CMV-negative, and a related stem cell transplant donor. The chain recombines TRBV19 with TRBJ2-2; D unresolved. The CDR3 sequence: CASSQNTGELFF. As DNA, the CDR3 is TGTGCCAGTAGCCAGAACACCGGGGAGCTGTTTTTT.